This is a list of T cell receptor beta chains from one sample in a study of cytomegalovirus exposure and HLA in healthy donors. Profiled with immunoSEQ multiplex PCR; TCRdb holds only in-frame clones, not every one. The profile shows some 130,000 clones, roughly three quarters of them singletons. The specimen was PBMCs. Every receptor here comes from a man aged 35 to 55 in good health and CMV-seronegative. The CDR3 runs from the conserved cysteine through the conserved F or W. D genes are given only for firm matches. Part of the rows lack a size; the others show once, few, many or a class for expanded clones.

V gene	clone size	D gene	J gene	CDR3 DNA	CDR3 protein
TRBV4-1	once	NA	TRBJ2-5	TGCGCCAGCAGCCAGTCGGGACTCCGCCAAGAGACCCAGTACTTC	CASSQSGLRQETQYF
TRBV9	NA	TRBD1	TRBJ1-4	TGTGCCAGCAGCGTAGCCCCCGTGAGGACAGGGGGTAATGAAAAACTGTTTTTT	CASSVAPVRTGGNEKLFF
TRBV5-1	NA	NA	TRBJ2-5	TGCGCCAGCAGCCAAGGACAGAACTACTACCAAGAGACCCAGTACTTC	CASSQGQNYYQETQYF
TRBV7-9	NA	NA	TRBJ1-3	TGTGCCAGCAGCTGGACAGATCAACGCTCTGGAAACACCATATATTTT	CASSWTDQRSGNTIYF
TRBV9	NA	TRBD2	TRBJ2-7	TGTGCCAGCAGCTCCCGGGATAGCGGGAGGGCGGGAGAGCAGTACTTC	CASSSRDSGRAGEQYF
TRBV6-6	NA	NA	TRBJ1-2	TGTGCCAGCGGGCAAGACAGTTCAGGTTGGGGCTACACCTTC	CASGQDSSGWGYTF
TRBV7-2	once	NA	TRBJ2-1	TGTGCCAGCAGCCCCCAGGAAGCGGGTGTCCACAATGAGCAGTTCTTC	CASSPQEAGVHNEQFF
TRBV19	NA	NA	TRBJ1-5	TGTGCCAGTAGTATCAGGGGCGGCAATCAGCCCCAGCATTTT	CASSIRGGNQPQHF
TRBV10-3	NA	TRBD2	TRBJ2-7	TGTGCCATCAGTGAAAGCGGGAGTCCCGGTTTCTCCTACGAGCAGTACTTC	CAISESGSPGFSYEQYF
TRBV28	once	NA	TRBJ1-3	TGTGCCCACGGGGGGGCAGGAAACACCATATATTTT	CAHGGAGNTIYF
TRBV4-3	NA	TRBD2	TRBJ2-3	TGCGCCAGCAGCCAAGGGGGGACTAGCGGGGCCCCCGATACGCAGTATTTT	CASSQGGTSGAPDTQYF
TRBV30	NA	TRBD2	TRBJ2-7	TGTGCCTGGAGAGCGTCAAGCGGGGGCCCCTCCTACGAGCAGTACTTC	CAWRASSGGPSYEQYF
TRBV15	NA	NA	TRBJ1-6	TGTGCCACCAGCAGTCTGAAAGGGGCCCTCCACTTT	CATSSLKGALHF
TRBV29-1	NA	NA	TRBJ1-1	TGCAGCGTTGGGGGTAGGGGCACTGAAGCTTTCTTT	CSVGGRGTEAFF
TRBV30	NA	NA	TRBJ2-7	TGTGCCTGGAGCCATCAGGGGAAAGAGCAGTACTTC	CAWSHQGKEQYF
TRBV6-1	NA	NA	TRBJ1-2	TGTGCCAGCAGTCCTACCAGGGGACGTCCTGAAGGCTACACCTTC	CASSPTRGRPEGYTF